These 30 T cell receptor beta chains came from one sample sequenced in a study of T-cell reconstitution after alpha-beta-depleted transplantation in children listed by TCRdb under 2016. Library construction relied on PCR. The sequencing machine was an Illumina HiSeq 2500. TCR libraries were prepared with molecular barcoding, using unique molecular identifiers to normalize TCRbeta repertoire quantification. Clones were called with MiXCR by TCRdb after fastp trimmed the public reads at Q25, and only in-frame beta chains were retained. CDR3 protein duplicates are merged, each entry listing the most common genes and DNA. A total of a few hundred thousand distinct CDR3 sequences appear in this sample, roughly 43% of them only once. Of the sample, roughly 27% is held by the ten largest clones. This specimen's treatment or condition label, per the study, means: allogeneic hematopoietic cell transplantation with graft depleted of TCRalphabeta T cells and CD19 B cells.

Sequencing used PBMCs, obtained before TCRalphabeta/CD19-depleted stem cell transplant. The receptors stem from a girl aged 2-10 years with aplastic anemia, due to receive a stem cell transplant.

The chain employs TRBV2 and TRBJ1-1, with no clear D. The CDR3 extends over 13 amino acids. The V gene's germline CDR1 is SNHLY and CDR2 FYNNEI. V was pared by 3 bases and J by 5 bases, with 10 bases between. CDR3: CASSDIWGTEAFF. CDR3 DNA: TGTGCCAGCAGTGACATTTGGGGAACTGAAGCTTTCTTT.

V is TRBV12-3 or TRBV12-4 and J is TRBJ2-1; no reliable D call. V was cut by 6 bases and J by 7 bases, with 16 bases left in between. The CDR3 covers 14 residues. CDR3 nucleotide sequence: TGTGCCAGCAGGGAGATCGGTGTCAGGAATGAGCAGTTCTTC. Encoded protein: CASREIGVRNEQFF.

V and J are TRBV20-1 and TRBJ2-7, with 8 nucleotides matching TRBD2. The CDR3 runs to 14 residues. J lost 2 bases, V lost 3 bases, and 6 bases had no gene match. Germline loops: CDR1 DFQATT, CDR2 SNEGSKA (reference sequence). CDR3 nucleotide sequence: TGCAGTGCTAGGGGACTAGGGGGGCCCTACGAGCAGTACTTC. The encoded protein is CSARGLGGPYEQYF.

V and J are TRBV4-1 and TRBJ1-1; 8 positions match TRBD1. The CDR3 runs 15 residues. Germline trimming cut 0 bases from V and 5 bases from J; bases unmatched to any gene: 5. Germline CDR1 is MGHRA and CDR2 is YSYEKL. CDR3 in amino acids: CASSQDRQGATEAFF. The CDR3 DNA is TGCGCCAGCAGCCAAGATCGTCAGGGGGCAACTGAAGCTTTCTTT.

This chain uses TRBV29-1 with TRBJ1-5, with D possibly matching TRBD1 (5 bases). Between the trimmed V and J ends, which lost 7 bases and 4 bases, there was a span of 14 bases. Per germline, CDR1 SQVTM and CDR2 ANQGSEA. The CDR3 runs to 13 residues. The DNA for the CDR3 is TGCAGCGCAGCAGGGACCGCTAATCAGCCCCAGCATTTT. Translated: CSAAGTANQPQHF.

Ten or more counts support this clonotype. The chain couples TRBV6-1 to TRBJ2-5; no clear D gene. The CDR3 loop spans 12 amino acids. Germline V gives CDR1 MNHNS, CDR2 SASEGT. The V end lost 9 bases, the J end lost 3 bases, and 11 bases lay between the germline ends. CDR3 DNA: TGTGCCAGTGCCTGGGCGGAAGAGACCCAGTACTTC. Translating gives CASAWAEETQYF.

CDR3 nucleotide sequence: TGTGCCTGGAGTGGCGGCGATAATCAGCCCCAGCATTTT. Residues: CAWSGGDNQPQHF. The genes are TRBV30 and TRBJ1-5, with D unresolved. The CDR3 loop spans 13 amino acids. Germline values: CDR1 GTSNPN, CDR2 SVGIG (reference sequence). The V gene lost 1 base and the J gene lost 4 bases, with 8 bases spanning the gap.

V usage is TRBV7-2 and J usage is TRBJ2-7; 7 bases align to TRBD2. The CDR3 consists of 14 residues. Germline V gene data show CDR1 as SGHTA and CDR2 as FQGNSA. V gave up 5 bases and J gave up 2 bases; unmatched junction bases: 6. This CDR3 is CASSPRGSTYEQYF. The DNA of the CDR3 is TGTGCCAGCAGCCCGCGGGGGTCAACCTACGAGCAGTACTTC.

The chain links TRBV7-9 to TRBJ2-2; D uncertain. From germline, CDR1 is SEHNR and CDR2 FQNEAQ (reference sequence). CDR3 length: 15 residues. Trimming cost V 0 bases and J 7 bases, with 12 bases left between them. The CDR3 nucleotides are TGTGCCAGCAGCTTAGCCCCATCCGCCCTCGGGGAGCTGTTTTTT. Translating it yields CASSLAPSALGELFF.

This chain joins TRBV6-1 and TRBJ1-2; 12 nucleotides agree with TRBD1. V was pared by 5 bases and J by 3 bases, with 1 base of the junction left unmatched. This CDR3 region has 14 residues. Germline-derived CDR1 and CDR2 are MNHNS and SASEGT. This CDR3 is CASSRDRGHYGYTF. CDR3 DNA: TGTGCCAGCAGTCGGGACAGGGGGCACTATGGCTACACCTTC.

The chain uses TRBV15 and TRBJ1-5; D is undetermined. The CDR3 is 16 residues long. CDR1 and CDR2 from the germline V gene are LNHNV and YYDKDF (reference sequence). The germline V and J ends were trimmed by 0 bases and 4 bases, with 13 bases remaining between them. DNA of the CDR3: TGTGCCACCAGCAGAGATCCGAGCGTAGGGAATCAGCCCCAGCATTTT. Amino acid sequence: CATSRDPSVGNQPQHF.

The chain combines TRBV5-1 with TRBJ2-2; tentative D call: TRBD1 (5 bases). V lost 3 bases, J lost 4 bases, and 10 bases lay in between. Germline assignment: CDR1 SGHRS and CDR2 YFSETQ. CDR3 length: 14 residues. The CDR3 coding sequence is TGCGCCAGCAGCTCCCGGACAAGCACCGGGGAGCTGTTTTTT. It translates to CASSSRTSTGELFF.

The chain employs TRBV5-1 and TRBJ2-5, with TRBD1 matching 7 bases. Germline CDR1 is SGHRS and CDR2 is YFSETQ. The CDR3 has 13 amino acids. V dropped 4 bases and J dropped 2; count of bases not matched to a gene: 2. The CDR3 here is CASSADRQETQYF. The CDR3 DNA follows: TGCGCCAGCAGCGCGGACAGGCAAGAGACCCAGTACTTC.

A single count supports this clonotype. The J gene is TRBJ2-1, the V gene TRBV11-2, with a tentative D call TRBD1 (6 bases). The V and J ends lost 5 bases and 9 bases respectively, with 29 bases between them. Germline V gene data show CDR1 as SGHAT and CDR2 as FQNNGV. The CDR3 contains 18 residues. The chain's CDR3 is CASSAHLGAGALAGEQFF. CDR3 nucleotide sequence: TGTGCCAGCAGCGCACATCTAGGGGCAGGGGCCCTCGCGGGTGAGCAGTTCTTC.

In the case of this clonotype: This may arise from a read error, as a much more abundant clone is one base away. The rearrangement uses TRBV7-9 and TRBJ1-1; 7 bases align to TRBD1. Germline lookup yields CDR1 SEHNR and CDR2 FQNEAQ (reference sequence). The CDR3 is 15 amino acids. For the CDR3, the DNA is TGTGCCAACAGCCCCAGGGAGGGGGCGAACACTGAAGCTTTCTTT. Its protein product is CANSPREGANTEAFF.

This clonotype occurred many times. CDR3: CASSYWDGGVGNQPQHF. The CDR3 DNA sequence: TGTGCCAGCAGTTACTGGGACGGGGGTGTCGGCAATCAGCCCCAGCATTTT. This chain connects TRBV6-5 to TRBJ1-5; tentatively, D is TRBD1 (5 bases). The germline V and J ends were trimmed by 1 base and 2 bases, with 15 bases remaining between them. The CDR3 covers 17 residues. Germline V gives CDR1 MNHEY, CDR2 SVGAGI.

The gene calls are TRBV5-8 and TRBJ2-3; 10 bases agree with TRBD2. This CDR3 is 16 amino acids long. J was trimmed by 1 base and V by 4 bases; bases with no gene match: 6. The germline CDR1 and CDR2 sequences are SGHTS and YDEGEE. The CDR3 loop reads CASSRGLAVRTDTQYF. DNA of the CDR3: TGTGCCAGCAGCCGTGGACTAGCGGTCCGCACAGATACGCAGTATTTT.

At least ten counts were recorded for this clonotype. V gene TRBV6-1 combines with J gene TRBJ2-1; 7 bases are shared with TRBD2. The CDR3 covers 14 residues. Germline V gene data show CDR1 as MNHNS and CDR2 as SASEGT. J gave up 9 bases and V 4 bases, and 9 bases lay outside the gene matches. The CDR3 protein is CASSVRTSHSEQFF. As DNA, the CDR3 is TGTGCCAGCAGTGTAAGGACTAGTCACAGTGAGCAGTTCTTC.

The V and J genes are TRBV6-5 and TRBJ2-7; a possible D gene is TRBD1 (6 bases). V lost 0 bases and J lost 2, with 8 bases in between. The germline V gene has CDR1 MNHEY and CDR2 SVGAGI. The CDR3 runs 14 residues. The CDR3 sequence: CASSYSQGTYEQYF. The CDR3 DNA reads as TGTGCCAGCAGTTACTCACAGGGCACCTACGAGCAGTACTTC.

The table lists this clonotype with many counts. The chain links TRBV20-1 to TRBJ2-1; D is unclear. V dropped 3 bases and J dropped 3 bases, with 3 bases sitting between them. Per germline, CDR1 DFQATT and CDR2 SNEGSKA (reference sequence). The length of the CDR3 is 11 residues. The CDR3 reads CSASGYNEQFF. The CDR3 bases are TGCAGTGCTAGCGGCTACAATGAGCAGTTCTTC.

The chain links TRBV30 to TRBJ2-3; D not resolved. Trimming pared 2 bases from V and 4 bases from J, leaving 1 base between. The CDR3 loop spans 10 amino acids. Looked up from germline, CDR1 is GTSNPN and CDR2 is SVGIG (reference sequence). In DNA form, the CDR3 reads TGTGCCTGGAGTCCAGATACGCAGTATTTT. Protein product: CAWSPDTQYF.

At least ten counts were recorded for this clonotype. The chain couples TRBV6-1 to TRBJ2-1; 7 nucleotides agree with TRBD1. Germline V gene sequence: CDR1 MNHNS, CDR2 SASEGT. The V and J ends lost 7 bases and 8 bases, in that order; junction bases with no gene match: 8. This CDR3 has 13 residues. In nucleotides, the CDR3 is TGTGCCAGCACAATGACAGGGACCGATGAGCAGTTCTTC. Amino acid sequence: CASTMTGTDEQFF.

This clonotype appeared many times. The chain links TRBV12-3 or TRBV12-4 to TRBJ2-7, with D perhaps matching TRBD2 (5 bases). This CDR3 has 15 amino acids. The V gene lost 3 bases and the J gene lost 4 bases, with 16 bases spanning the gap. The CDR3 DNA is TGTGCCAGCAGTTTCCTGGACTCTAGGTCGTACGAGCAGTACTTC. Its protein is CASSFLDSRSYEQYF.

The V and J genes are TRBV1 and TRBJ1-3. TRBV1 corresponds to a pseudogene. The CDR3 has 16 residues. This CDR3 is CTSSQPRSSSGNTIYF. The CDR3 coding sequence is TGCACCAGCAGCCAACCCAGGAGTTCCTCTGGAAACACCATATATTTT.

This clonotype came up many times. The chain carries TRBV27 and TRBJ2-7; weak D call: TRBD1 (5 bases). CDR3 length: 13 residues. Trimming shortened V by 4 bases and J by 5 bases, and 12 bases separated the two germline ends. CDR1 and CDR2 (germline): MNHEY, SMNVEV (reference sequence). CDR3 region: CASSSYQGHEQYF. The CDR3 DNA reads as TGTGCCAGCAGTTCCTACCAGGGTCACGAGCAGTACTTC.

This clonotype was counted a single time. CDR3 amino acids: CSASSRLDGYGYTF. CDR3 nucleotide sequence: TGCAGTGCTAGCTCCAGACTTGACGGCTATGGCTACACCTTC. This chain uses TRBV20-1 with TRBJ1-2; D remains unclear. In germline, CDR1 is DFQATT, CDR2 SNEGSKA (reference sequence). The V and J ends lost 3 bases and 4 bases respectively, with 15 bases between them. There are 14 residues in the CDR3.

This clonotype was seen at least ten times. DNA for the CDR3: TGTGCCAGCAGCTTGGCCATGCAACAGACCTATAATTCACCCCTCCACTTT. It encodes CASSLAMQQTYNSPLHF. V and J are TRBV5-5 and TRBJ1-6; D gene uncertain. Trimming cost V 0 bases and J 2 bases, with 12 bases left between them. The germline V gene encodes CDR1 SGHKS and CDR2 YYEKEE (reference sequence). The CDR3 consists of 17 residues.

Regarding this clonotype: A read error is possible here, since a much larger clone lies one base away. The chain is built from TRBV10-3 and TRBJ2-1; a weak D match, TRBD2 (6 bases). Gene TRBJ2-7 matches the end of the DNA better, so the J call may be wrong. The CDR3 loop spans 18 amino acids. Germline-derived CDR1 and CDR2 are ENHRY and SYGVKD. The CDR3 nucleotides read TGTGCCATCAGGGGGGGTGGACGCGGGCTGAGCTCCTACAATGAGCAGTACTTC. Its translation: CAIRGGGRGLSSYNEQYF.

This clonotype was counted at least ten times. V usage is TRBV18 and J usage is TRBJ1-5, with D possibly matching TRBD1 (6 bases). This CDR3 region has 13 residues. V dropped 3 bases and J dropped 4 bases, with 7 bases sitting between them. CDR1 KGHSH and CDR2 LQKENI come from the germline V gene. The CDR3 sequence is CASSPGQNQPQHF. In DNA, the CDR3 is TGTGCCAGCTCACCCGGACAGAATCAGCCCCAGCATTTT.

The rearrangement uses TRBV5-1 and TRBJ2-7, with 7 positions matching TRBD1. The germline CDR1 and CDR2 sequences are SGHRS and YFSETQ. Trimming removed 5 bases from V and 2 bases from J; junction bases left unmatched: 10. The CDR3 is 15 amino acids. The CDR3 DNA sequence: TGCGCCAGCAGTCACGGGACAGACCTACCCTACGAGCAGTACTTC. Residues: CASSHGTDLPYEQYF.